This passage covers 11 T cell receptor beta chains from one sample sequenced in a study of long-term antiretroviral therapy in people with HIV. Survey level was the resolution at which the v3.0 immunoSEQ assay ran. TCRdb's table, derived via immunoSEQ multiplex PCR, lists solely in-frame clones and lacks some. The data show fewer than 20,000 clones, 76% seen once. Source: unsorted PBMCs, taken about 2.6 years before starting antiretroviral therapy. These TCRs come from a woman aged 45-65 years with HIV.

V and J are TRBV5-5 and TRBJ2-3, with a possible D match to TRBD2 (5 bases). In germline, CDR1 is SGHKS, CDR2 YYEKEE (reference sequence). Trimming shortened V by 0 bases and J by 4 bases, and 9 bases separated the two germline ends. The CDR3 loop spans 14 amino acids. The CDR3, as DNA: TGTGCCAGCAGCTTGGGGAGGTGGCCAGATACGCAGTATTTT. It yields the protein CASSLGRWPDTQYF.

The chain employs TRBV6-1 and TRBJ2-7, with 7 bases identical to TRBD1. V lost 0 bases to trimming and J lost 0 bases; unmatched junction nucleotides: 2. The CDR3 spans 15 residues. Germline CDR1 MNHNS, CDR2 SASEGT. CDR3 loop: CASSEAGDSSYEQYV. In DNA, the CDR3 is TGTGCCAGCAGTGAAGCGGGGGACAGCTCCTACGAGCAGTACGTC.

CDR3 coding DNA: TGCGCCAGCAGCCTGGGGGAGAGCTACGAGCAGTACTTC. Protein product: CASSLGESYEQYF. V is TRBV4-1 and J is TRBJ2-7; D possibly matches TRBD1 or TRBD2 (5 bases each). Per germline, CDR1 MGHRA and CDR2 YSYEKL. This CDR3 has 13 residues. V lost 4 bases to trimming and J lost 3 bases, with 10 bases between them.

The chain uses TRBV11-1 and TRBJ2-1; 9 nucleotides match TRBD2. Germline assignment: CDR1 SGHAT and CDR2 FQDESV (reference sequence). Losses at the gene ends were 1 base for V and 7 bases for J; bases not matched to a gene: 8. The CDR3 sequence is 16 residues long. This chain's CDR3 is CASSLGGGGGRNEQFF. CDR3 nucleotides: TGTGCCAGCAGCTTAGGCGGCGGGGGGGGGCGGAATGAGCAGTTCTTC.

This clone showed up just once. The J gene is TRBJ2-7, the V gene TRBV6-6; 7 nucleotides align to TRBD1. This CDR3 is built from 14 residues. Trimming cost V 5 bases and J 0 bases; bases outside gene matches: 4. Germline V gives CDR1 MNHNY, CDR2 SVGAGI (reference sequence). The CDR3 nucleotides read TGTGCCAGCAGTAAGGGGACAGCCTCCTACGAGCAGTACTTC. Translated, it gives CASSKGTASYEQYF.

The chain couples TRBV10-2 to TRBJ2-3, with TRBD1 identical over 8 bases. This CDR3 comprises 13 residues. V was clipped by 6 bases and J by 7 bases; unmatched bases: 6. CDR1 is WSHSY and CDR2 is SAAADI in the germline V gene. CDR3 loop: CASRGQDYNTQYF. Written as DNA, the CDR3 is TGCGCCAGCAGGGGACAGGATTACAATACGCAGTATTTT.

The rearrangement links TRBV12-5 to TRBJ2-1, with D perhaps matching TRBD2 (6 bases). The CDR3 covers 15 residues. Trimming left V 4 bases short and J 5 bases short, with 15 bases between. Germline values: CDR1 LGHNT, CDR2 FRNRAP. CDR3 coding DNA: TGTGCTAGTGGTTCCCTGGGGGGATTGAACAATGAGCAGTTCTTC. Amino acid sequence: CASGSLGGLNNEQFF. The full variable domain, its missing parts supplied by reference TRBV12-5 and TRBJ2-1, is DARVTQTPRHKVTEMGQEVTMRCQPILGHNTVFWYRQTMMQGLELLAYFRNRAPLDDSGMPKDRFSAEMPDATLATLKIQPSEPRDSAVYFCASGSLGGLNNEQFFGPGTRLTVL.

This clone was detected a few times. The rearrangement uses TRBV11-2 and TRBJ2-1; 10 bases line up with TRBD2. From germline, CDR1 is SGHAT and CDR2 FQNNGV. CDR3 size: 17 residues. V lost 1 base and J lost 8; bases outside the gene matches: 11. Written as DNA, the CDR3 is TGTGCCAGCAGCTTAGGACTGGAGCGGGGGGGAGTCGATGAGCAGTTCTTC. Its protein product is CASSLGLERGGVDEQFF. The full variable domain, with the rest looked up from reference TRBV11-2 and TRBJ2-1, is EAGVAQSPRYKIIEKRQSVAFWCNPISGHATLYWYQQILGQGPKLLIQFQNNGVVDDSQLPKDRFSAERLKGVDSTLKIQPAKLEDSAVYLCASSLGLERGGVDEQFFGPGTRLTVL.

To note about this clone: It is unclear where the CDR3 begins or ends on the DNA, so no DNA is shown, and the CDR3 is as TCRdb lists it. The chain recombines TRBV28 with TRBJ1-1; TRBD1, the D gene given by the table, was not confirmed from the DNA. The CDR3 has 12 residues if both end residues are counted. CDR1 MDHEN and CDR2 SYDVKM come from the germline V gene. CDR3 protein: CASSSSDRKAFF.

The rearrangement links TRBV27 to TRBJ2-1, with 8 positions matching TRBD2. The CDR3 sequence is 15 residues long. CDR1 is MNHEY and CDR2 is SMNVEV in the germline V gene (reference sequence). V lost 5 bases, J lost 6 bases, and 9 bases stayed unmatched. The CDR3 is CASSRVAGSFNEQFF. DNA of the CDR3: TGTGCCAGCAGTCGAGTAGCGGGGAGTTTCAATGAGCAGTTCTTC.

CDR3 DNA sequence: TGTGCCAGCAGCCAAGTTTTACGGGTTAAGTTCTTC. Its protein product is CASSQVLRVKFF. This sequence joins TRBV14 and TRBJ2-1, with D unclear. Germline CDR1 is SGHDN and CDR2 is FVKESK. This CDR3 is 12 amino acids long. V was pared by 1 base and J by 14 bases, with 12 bases between.